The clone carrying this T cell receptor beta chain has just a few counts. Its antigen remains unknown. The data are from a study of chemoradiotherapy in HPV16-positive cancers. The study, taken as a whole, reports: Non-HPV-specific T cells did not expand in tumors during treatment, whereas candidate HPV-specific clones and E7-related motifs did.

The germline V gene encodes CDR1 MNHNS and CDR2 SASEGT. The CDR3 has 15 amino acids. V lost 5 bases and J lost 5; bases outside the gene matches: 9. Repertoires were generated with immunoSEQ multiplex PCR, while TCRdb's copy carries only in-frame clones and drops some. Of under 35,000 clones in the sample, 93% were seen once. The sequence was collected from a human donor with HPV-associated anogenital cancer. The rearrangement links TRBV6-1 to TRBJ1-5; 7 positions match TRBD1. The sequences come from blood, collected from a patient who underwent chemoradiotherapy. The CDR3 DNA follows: TGTGCCAGCAGTTCAGGAGCAGGGGGTTATCAGCCCCAGCATTTT. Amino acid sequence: CASSSGAGGYQPQHF.